The 22 T cell receptor beta chains in this list originate from one sample, sequenced in a study of T cell responses to AZD1222 COVID-19 vaccine. Using immunoSEQ multiplex PCR, the repertoire was profiled, and TCRdb retains in-frame clones only, with some absent. This sample has 70,000 to 95,000 clones; roughly 90% occur once, and the top ten carry less than 8.5%. The material was peripheral blood, obtained 28 days after the second AZD1222 dose. These TCRs come from an adult who received the AZD1222 COVID-19 vaccine.

The genes are TRBV6-5 and TRBJ1-2; the D gene is possibly TRBD1 (6 bases). CDR3 length: 14 residues. Trimming took 5 bases from V and 3 from J, leaving 13 bases between them. Germline CDR1 reads MNHEY; CDR2 reads SVGAGI. The CDR3 spells CASSREGGDYGYTF. CDR3 coding DNA: TGTGCCAGCAGTAGAGAGGGGGGCGACTATGGCTACACCTTC.

The chain couples TRBV10-2 to TRBJ1-1; no firm D call. The CDR3 has 12 residues. Germline CDR1 WSHSY, CDR2 SAAADI. CDR3: CAVGGWVTEAFF. The CDR3 nucleotides read TGCGCGGTCGGAGGTTGGGTGACTGAAGCTTTCTTT.

The chain carries TRBV6-2 or TRBV6-3 and TRBJ1-1; 9 bases agree with TRBD1. With V trimmed by 5 bases and J by 4 bases, 5 bases remained unmatched. Germline CDR1 reads MNHEY; CDR2 reads SVGEGT. CDR3 length: 14 residues. CDR3 DNA: TGTGCCAGCAGTCAGGGACAGGGAGGCACTGAAGCTTTCTTT. As protein: CASSQGQGGTEAFF.

The chain carries TRBV28 and TRBJ1-4; D not resolved. The CDR3 totals 14 residues. Germline CDR1 reads MDHEN; CDR2 reads SYDVKM. V was cut by 1 base and J by 4 bases, with 7 bases left in between. The CDR3 region is CASSLSGDNEKLFF. For the CDR3, the DNA is TGTGCCAGCAGTTTATCCGGCGATAATGAAAAACTGTTTTTT.

The chain recombines TRBV3-1 (or the pseudogene TRBV3-2) with TRBJ2-3; 12 positions match TRBD2. V was pared by 4 bases and J by 8 bases, with 7 bases of the junction left unmatched. The germline CDR1 and CDR2 sequences are LGHDT and YNNKEL (reference sequence). This CDR3 has 15 residues. The DNA of the CDR3 is TGTGCCAGCAGCCCCTCTAGCGGGAGGGAGGTTACGCAGTATTTT. Amino acids: CASSPSSGREVTQYF.

This chain uses TRBV6-5 with TRBJ1-1; D not resolved. This CDR3 has 14 residues. Germline assignment: CDR1 MNHEY and CDR2 SVGAGI. V was clipped by 6 bases and J by 0 bases, with 11 bases between them. The CDR3 region has the DNA TGTGCCAGCAGCGTAGAGGGAATGAACACTGAAGCTTTCTTT. This sequence encodes CASSVEGMNTEAFF.

The chain combines TRBV5-4 with TRBJ1-1, with a tentative D call TRBD1 (5 bases). The CDR3 runs to 14 residues. V was cut by 4 bases and J by 0 bases, with 10 bases left in between. Germline-derived CDR1 and CDR2 are SGHNT and YYREEE (reference sequence). The CDR3 DNA sequence: TGTGCCAGCAGCGAGGGGTTGTTGAACACTGAAGCTTTCTTT. This gives the protein CASSEGLLNTEAFF.

The chain uses TRBV4-1 and TRBJ1-5; maybe TRBD1 (5 bases). Trimming stripped 2 bases from V and 0 bases from J, with 11 bases between. The CDR3 has 16 residues. CDR1 and CDR2 from the germline V gene are MGHRA and YSYEKL. In DNA, the CDR3 is TGCGCCAGCAGCCAATGGGTTGGGACTAGCAATCAGCCCCAGCATTTT. This encodes CASSQWVGTSNQPQHF.

The chain joins TRBV4-2 to TRBJ2-4; D may match TRBD1 or TRBD2 (5 bases each). Deletions cut 1 base from V and 1 base from J, with 14 bases between. The germline V gene has CDR1 LGHNA and CDR2 YNFKEQ. The CDR3 has 17 residues. The DNA for the CDR3 is TGTGCCAGCAGCCAAGGCTCAGGGAGTAGGGCCAAAAACATTCAGTACTTC. Amino acid sequence: CASSQGSGSRAKNIQYF.

The chain couples TRBV6-5 to TRBJ2-5; D is unclear. V was cut by 5 bases and J by 5 bases, with 6 bases left in between. CDR1 is MNHEY, CDR2 SVGAGI, per germline. This CDR3 spans 11 amino acids. DNA for the CDR3: TGTGCCAGCAGTAACGGGGAGACCCAGTACTTC. Translating gives CASSNGETQYF.

Turning to this clone: Compared with germline, one end of the junction differs, possibly owing to a read error. The same CDR3 also results from other DNA sequences found in this sample. The chain links TRBV7-3 to TRBJ1-1; D unresolved. CDR1 SGHTA and CDR2 FQGTGA come from the germline V gene. This CDR3 is 14 amino acids long. CDR3 in amino acids: CASSPGQTHTEAFF. The DNA of the CDR3 is TGTGCTAGCAGCCCTGGGCAGACGCACACTGAAGCTTTCTTT.

V usage is TRBV2 and J usage is TRBJ2-1, with D perhaps TRBD2 (6 bases). The CDR3 length is 16 residues. V was pared by 4 bases and J by 0 bases, with 13 bases between. CDR1 is SNHLY and CDR2 is FYNNEI in the germline V gene. This CDR3 is CASSGLVTGSYNEQFF. In DNA form, the CDR3 reads TGTGCCAGCAGTGGACTAGTGACGGGCTCCTACAATGAGCAGTTCTTC. Drawing the rest from reference TRBV2 and TRBJ2-1, the complete variable domain is EPEVTQTPSHQVTQMGQEVILRCVPISNHLYFYWYRQILGQKVEFLVSFYNNEISEKSEIFDDQFSVERPDGSNFTLKIRSTKLEDSAMYFCASSGLVTGSYNEQFFGPGTRLTVL.

The genes are TRBV7-9 and TRBJ2-3; no reliable D call. The CDR3 is 15 amino acids. Deletions cut 6 bases from V and 2 bases from J, with 15 bases between. The germline V gene encodes CDR1 SEHNR and CDR2 FQNEAQ (reference sequence). CDR3 coding DNA: TGTGCCAGCAGGCGGACGGTGAAGCACACAGATACGCAGTATTTT. Encoded protein: CASRRTVKHTDTQYF.

The V call is TRBV15, the J call TRBJ2-1; the D gene is possibly TRBD2 (6 bases). V was clipped by 1 base and J by 3 bases, with 10 bases between them. Germline-derived CDR1 and CDR2 are LNHNV and YYDKDF (reference sequence). The CDR3 totals 15 residues. The CDR3 spells CATSRVQAGYNEQFF. The CDR3 DNA reads as TGTGCCACCAGCAGAGTTCAAGCGGGCTACAATGAGCAGTTCTTC.

The rearrangement uses TRBV3-1 (or the pseudogene TRBV3-2) and TRBJ2-3, with unresolved D. Germline-derived CDR1 and CDR2 are LGHDT and YNNKEL (reference sequence). The CDR3 is 15 amino acids. Trimming left V 4 bases short and J 6 bases short, with 17 bases between. CDR3 in amino acids: CASSPSYGITDTQYF. The CDR3 DNA is TGTGCCAGCAGCCCAAGCTACGGAATTACGGATACGCAGTATTTT.

The CDR3 is CASSLEGPSSGNTIYF. CDR3 in DNA: TGTGCCAGCAGCTTAGAGGGGCCGAGCTCTGGAAACACCATATATTTT. The chain employs TRBV7-2 and TRBJ1-3; a possible D gene is TRBD1 (5 bases). This CDR3 spans 16 amino acids. Germline V CDR1 and CDR2: SGHTA, FQGNSA. V was trimmed by 1 base and J by 0 bases, leaving 10 bases between them.

The rearrangement links TRBV19 to TRBJ2-5, with 10 bases aligning to TRBD2. The CDR3 has 18 residues. In germline, CDR1 is LNHDA, CDR2 SQIVND (reference sequence). V was clipped by 3 bases and J by 5 bases; unmatched bases: 15. CDR3 coding DNA: TGTGCCAGTAGTATTGCAGGGCGGGGACTAGCGTCTTGGGAGACCCAGTACTTC. Protein product: CASSIAGRGLASWETQYF.

V gene TRBV5-4 combines with J gene TRBJ2-1; D is perhaps TRBD1 (5 bases). Germline V CDR1 and CDR2: SGHNT, YYREEE (reference sequence). V lost 6 bases and J 1 base, leaving 14 bases between the germline ends. The CDR3 spans 15 residues. The DNA of the CDR3 is TGTGCCAGCACCGAAGTCGACAGTTCCTACAATGAGCAGTTCTTC. This sequence encodes CASTEVDSSYNEQFF.

The J gene is TRBJ2-1, the V gene TRBV21-1; TRBD1 is taken as the D call from the table, unchecked against the DNA. TRBV21-1 is given as a pseudogene. The CDR3 contains 16 residues. CDR3 DNA: TGTGCCAGCAGCCTACGGGACAGCCAAAACGTCCATGAGCAGTTCTTC. This codes for CASSLRDSQNVHEQFF.

The V and J genes are TRBV10-3 and TRBJ2-2, with 12 bases lining up with TRBD1. Germline values: CDR1 ENHRY, CDR2 SYGVKD. This CDR3 is 18 amino acids long. Trimming cost V 2 bases and J 4 bases; bases outside gene matches: 8. CDR3 nucleotide sequence: TGTGCCATCAGTGAGCTCCGGGACAGGGGGCTTAGCACCGGGGAGCTGTTTTTT. It codes for CAISELRDRGLSTGELFF.

In the case of this clone: Different DNA sequences within this sample yield the same CDR3. The rearrangement links TRBV5-1 to TRBJ2-3, with 13 bases identical to TRBD2. Trimming at V came to 4 bases and at J to 4 bases, leaving 6 bases not matched to a gene. CDR1 is SGHRS, CDR2 YFSETQ, per germline. This CDR3 comprises 16 residues. CDR3 region: CASSRGLAGEPDTQYF. As DNA, the CDR3 is TGCGCCAGCAGCCGTGGACTAGCGGGAGAGCCAGATACGCAGTATTTT.

The V gene is TRBV9, the J gene TRBJ2-7, with 7 nucleotides matching TRBD2. Germline V CDR1 and CDR2: SGDLS, YYNGEE. With V trimmed by 4 bases and J by 2 bases, 12 bases remained unmatched. The CDR3 consists of 16 residues. The DNA of the CDR3 is TGTGCCAGCAGCCCCCGGGGCAGCGGGATCACCTACGAGCAGTACTTC. This codes for CASSPRGSGITYEQYF.